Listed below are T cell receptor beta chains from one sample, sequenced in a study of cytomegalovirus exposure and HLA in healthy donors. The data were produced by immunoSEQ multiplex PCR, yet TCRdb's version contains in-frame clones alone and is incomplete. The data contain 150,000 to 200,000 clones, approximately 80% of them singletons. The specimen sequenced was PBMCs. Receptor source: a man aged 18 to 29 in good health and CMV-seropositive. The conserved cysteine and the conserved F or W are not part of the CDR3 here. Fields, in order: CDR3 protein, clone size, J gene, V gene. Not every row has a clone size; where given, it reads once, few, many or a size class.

ASSLVTGHATPNEQF | few | TRBJ2-1 | TRBV7-8
ASRGGALNTEAF | . | TRBJ1-1 | TRBV4-3
SKKNAAYEQY | . | TRBJ2-7 | TRBV28
ASRRSGQDTQY | . | TRBJ2-3 | TRBV7-9
ASSEGRAVNEQF | many | TRBJ2-1 | TRBV27
ASSWASEETQY | . | TRBJ2-5 | TRBV6-6
ASSGGTGPNEKLF | . | TRBJ1-4 | TRBV7-9
ASRPDPTGPETQY | . | TRBJ2-5 | TRBV2
ASSLGPATEISTDTQY | . | TRBJ2-3 | TRBV4-1
SVDPVKGGEAF | . | TRBJ1-1 | TRBV29-1
ASRGRVNTGELF | . | TRBJ2-2 | TRBV2
ASSQVNRGSYEQY | . | TRBJ2-7 | TRBV4-1
ASTPSIAGGDTGELF | . | TRBJ2-2 | TRBV5-1
ASSDPTSGSSYNEQF | . | TRBJ2-1 | TRBV2
SAVSPLAGAEQF | . | TRBJ2-1 | TRBV29-1
ASSLAYSGANVLT | . | TRBJ2-6 | TRBV5-1
ASSAGQGIYNSPLH | . | TRBJ1-6 | TRBV4-1
ASSLRQGAANTEAF | . | TRBJ1-1 | TRBV5-1
ASSPGQGAVYGYT | . | TRBJ1-2 | TRBV5-1
ASSLGVGGNQPQH | . | TRBJ1-5 | TRBV5-1
ASSPLDRLNTEAF | once | TRBJ1-1 | TRBV19
AWRKVGQQGAKGSPLH | . | TRBJ1-6 | TRBV30
ASRAMTGSYNEQF | . | TRBJ2-1 | TRBV6-5
ASSPSSGGFSYEQY | . | TRBJ2-7 | TRBV6-6
ASSDQTDQPQH | . | TRBJ1-5 | TRBV7-9
ASSPSQQLSSYEQY | . | TRBJ2-7 | TRBV27
ASSLVLATEAF | . | TRBJ1-1 | TRBV5-1
AWSVGTENSPLH | . | TRBJ1-6 | TRBV30
ASSLYNGPFGANGLT | . | TRBJ2-6 | TRBV7-6
ASSFQTSGSFDEQF | . | TRBJ2-1 | TRBV7-9
ASSNSGQRRGTEAF | . | TRBJ1-1 | TRBV11-3